This T cell receptor (beta chain) was sequenced for a study of blood T cell repertoires in COVID-19. The CDR3 runs to 12 residues. Germline CDR1 GTSNPN, CDR2 SVGIG (reference sequence). Trimming shortened V by 3 bases and J by 10 bases, and 15 bases separated the two germline ends. Profiling relied on immunoSEQ multiplex PCR, and the TCRdb table lists in-frame clones only, not all of them. The top ten hold about 22% of the sample, which has roughly 200,000 clones, 87% seen once. The clonotype was recovered from a man in his fifties or sixties with active or convalescent COVID-19. Material for sequencing was peripheral blood. The J gene is TRBJ1-1, the V gene TRBV30; D call uncertain. The DNA for the CDR3 is TGTGCCTGGAGCCCAGTTGGTTCTGGAGCTTTCTTT. Its translation: CAWSPVGSGAFF.